The rows below give T cell receptor beta chains drawn from one sample of a study of glioma-infiltrating T cells. TCRdb re-analysed the multiplex PCR reads in MiXCR, keeping a single row per CDR3 protein. The table records 90,000 or so distinct CDR3 sequences, approximately 40% of them present only once. Sample: glioma tissue, nonneoplastic brain tissue, or PBMCs (not recorded which). These receptors all stem from a human donor with low-grade glioma or glioblastoma, undergoing nonglioma brain surgery, or in good health (not recorded which). Both conserved end residues are part of each CDR3. The D gene is left open where the match is weak. A row's size may be missing; if present it is once, few, many or a size class.

v_gene	j_gene	d_gene	abundance	CDR3aa	CDR3nt
TRBV5-1	TRBJ2-7	NA	many	CASRNTYEQYF	TGCGCCAGCAGGAACACCTACGAGCAGTACTTC
TRBV7-8	TRBJ1-1	NA	many	CASSSHPMNTEAFF	TGTGCCAGCAGCTCTCACCCCATGAACACTGAAGCTTTCTTT
TRBV7-2	TRBJ2-7	TRBD2	many	CASSLLSRTSDSSYEQYF	TGTGCCAGCAGCCTACTATCCAGGACTAGCGATAGCTCCTACGAGCAGTACTTC
TRBV7-6	TRBJ1-4	NA	many	CASSPAGRGTNEKLFF	TGTGCCAGCAGCCCCGCGGGGAGGGGAACTAATGAAAAACTGTTTTTT
TRBV2	TRBJ1-5	NA	NA	CASSRGRAQNQPQHF	TGTGCCAGCAGTCGAGGGCGGGCCCAAAATCAGCCCCAGCATTTT
TRBV4-1	TRBJ1-1	NA	NA	CTSSQVWNTEALF	TGCACCAGCAGCCAAGTCTGGAACACTGAAGCTCTCTTT
TRBV6-2/TRBV6-3	TRBJ1-1	NA	many	CASGSREAFF	TGTGCCAGCGGTTCGCGCGAAGCTTTCTTT
TRBV14	TRBJ2-3	NA	many	CASSQERAYTDTQYF	TGTGCCAGCAGCCAAGAACGAGCATACACAGATACGCAGTATTTT
TRBV7-9	TRBJ1-1	NA	NA	CASSLGHGGATEAFF	TGTGCCAGCAGCTTAGGGCACGGGGGGGCGACTGAAGCTTTCTTT
TRBV14	TRBJ2-7	NA	NA	CAISQEWPGAISYEQYF	TGTGCCATCAGCCAAGAGTGGCCAGGGGCCATATCCTACGAGCAATACTTC
TRBV20-1	TRBJ1-5	NA	many	CSARGENQPQHF	TGCAGTGCTAGAGGGGAGAATCAGCCCCAGCATTTT
TRBV20-1	TRBJ2-3	TRBD2	NA	CSAVNSGTSDTQYF	TGCAGTGCTGTTAACAGCGGGACTTCGGATACGCAGTATTTT
TRBV6-2/TRBV6-3	TRBJ2-7	NA	few	CASRAGPGYEQYF	TGTGCCAGCAGGGCAGGTCCCGGGTACGAGCAGTACTTC
TRBV20-1	TRBJ2-1	TRBD2	many	CSARDQGLANSPEQFF	TGCAGTGCTAGAGATCAAGGACTAGCGAATTCCCCTGAGCAGTTCTTC
TRBV7-9	TRBJ2-5	NA	NA	CASSKSTRTEETQCF	TGTGCCAGCAGCAAATCGACAAGAACCGAAGAGACCCAGTGCTTC
TRBV25-1	TRBJ2-3	TRBD1	NA	CVSGWTGAADTQYF	TGTGTCAGCGGTTGGACAGGGGCCGCAGATACGCAGTATTTT
TRBV6-5	TRBJ2-3	NA	NA	CASSYSRGTDTQYF	TGCGCCAGCAGTTACTCGCGGGGCACAGATACGCAGTATTTT
TRBV7-9	TRBJ2-1	TRBD2	many	CASSSLAGENNEQFF	TGTGCCAGCAGCTCCCTAGCGGGAGAAAACAATGAGCAGTTCTTC
TRBV6-1	TRBJ2-7	TRBD1	NA	CALENRGIYEQYF	TGTGCCCTCGAAAACAGGGGGATCTACGAGCAGTACTTC
TRBV7-2	TRBJ1-5	TRBD1	NA	CASRPGTGNQPQHF	TGTGCCAGCAGACCCGGGACAGGCAATCAGCCCCAGCATTTT
TRBV10-3	TRBJ2-7	TRBD1	NA	CATIGSRAGQGHEQYF	TGTGCCACCATCGGCAGCAGGGCAGGACAGGGCCACGAGCAGTACTTC
TRBV5-1	TRBJ2-3	TRBD1	few	CASTLTGNTDTQYF	TGCGCCAGCACCTTGACAGGGAACACAGATACGCAGTATTTT
TRBV12-3/TRBV12-4	TRBJ2-3	NA	many	CASSLVGGYTDTQYF	TGTGCCAGCAGTTTAGTAGGCGGTTACACAGATACGCAGTATTTT
TRBV11-3	TRBJ1-3	NA	many	CASSLLRGSGNTIYF	TGTGCCAGCAGCTTATTACGGGGTTCTGGAAACACCATATATTTT
TRBV5-4	TRBJ2-3	TRBD2	many	CASSFRLALTDTQYF	TGTGCCAGCAGCTTCCGACTAGCCCTCACAGATACGCAGTATTTT
TRBV19	TRBJ1-1	NA	many	CASNRRPFGVNTEAFF	TGTGCCAGTAACCGACGCCCCTTTGGGGTGAACACTGAAGCTTTCTTT
TRBV24-1	TRBJ1-5	NA	many	CATSERTYNQPQHF	TGTGCCACCAGTGAACGGACTTACAATCAGCCCCAGCATTTT
TRBV2	TRBJ2-7	TRBD1	NA	CASTPKGQGSEQYF	TGTGCCAGCACCCCTAAGGGACAGGGGAGTGAGCAGTACTTC
TRBV6-2/TRBV6-3	TRBJ1-1	TRBD1	NA	CASSKGKDRDGAFF	TGTGCCAGCAGTAAAGGAAAGGACAGGGACGGAGCTTTCTTT
TRBV2	TRBJ2-4	TRBD2	many	CASSEAIAGYKNIQYF	TGTGCCAGCAGTGAAGCTATAGCGGGATACAAAAACATTCAGTACTTC
TRBV7-3	TRBJ2-3	NA	many	CASRKTGNPTDTQYF	TGTGCCAGCAGAAAGACAGGAAACCCCACAGATACGCAGTATTTT
TRBV5-1	TRBJ2-5	TRBD1	many	CASSLVGTGYQETQYF	TGCGCCAGCAGCTTGGTCGGGACAGGGTATCAAGAGACCCAGTACTTC
TRBV6-6	TRBJ2-3	TRBD1	NA	CASSYPEGGTDKQYF	TGCGCCAGCAGTTACCCAGAAGGGGGCACAGATAAGCAGTATTTT
TRBV19	TRBJ1-5	NA	NA	CSSSNGLINQPQHF	TGTTCCAGTAGTAACGGACTGATAAATCAGCCCCAGCATTTT
TRBV7-6	TRBJ2-2	TRBD2	many	CASSIGLAGRTGELFF	TGTGCCAGCAGCATCGGACTAGCGGGAAGGACCGGGGAGCTGTTTTTT
TRBV28	TRBJ1-2	TRBD1	NA	CASSRTTGNGYTF	TGTGCCAGCAGCAGAACGACAGGGAACGGATACACCTTC
TRBV20-1	TRBJ2-7	NA	many	CSASWDGYEQYF	TGCAGTGCTAGCTGGGACGGCTACGAGCAGTACTTC
TRBV12-3/TRBV12-4	TRBJ2-1	TRBD1	many	CASGRQGADEQFF	TGTGCCAGCGGAAGACAGGGGGCGGATGAGCAGTTCTTC
TRBV20-1	TRBJ2-7	NA	many	CSARSGPAGSGEQYF	TGCAGTGCTAGGTCCGGTCCCGCTGGCTCTGGGGAGCAGTACTTC
TRBV7-8	TRBJ2-5	NA	many	CASSQFDSLLETQYF	TGTGCCAGCAGCCAATTCGACAGTTTATTGGAGACCCAGTACTTC
TRBV5-6	TRBJ2-3	NA	many	CASSLYDRRTDTQYF	TGTGCCAGCAGCTTGTATGATCGTCGCACAGATACGCAGTATTTT
TRBV20-1	TRBJ1-1	TRBD1	many	CSAGQGAQVTEAFF	TGCAGTGCTGGCCAGGGGGCGCAGGTCACTGAAGCTTTCTTT
TRBV20-1	TRBJ2-1	TRBD2	many	CSASSASGIDNEQFF	TGCAGTGCTAGTAGTGCTAGCGGGATCGACAATGAGCAGTTCTTC
TRBV7-2	TRBJ2-6	NA	NA	CASSTNQGGLSGANVLTF	TGTGCCAGCAGCACCAATCAGGGGGGGCTCTCTGGGGCCAACGTCCTGACTTTC
TRBV6-5	TRBJ2-1	NA	NA	CASSYSSGLGGYNEQFF	TGTGCCAGCAGTTACTCGAGCGGGCTTGGAGGATACAATGAGCAGTTCTTC
TRBV12-3/TRBV12-4	TRBJ1-4	TRBD1	many	CASLMGTGLEKLFF	TGTGCCAGCCTCATGGGGACAGGCCTGGAAAAACTGTTTTTT
TRBV6-1	TRBJ2-3	NA	NA	CASSEGKRDTQYF	TGTGCCAGCAGTGAAGGAAAGCGAGATACGCAGTATTTT
TRBV6-1	TRBJ1-6	NA	many	CASSYPGSPLHF	TGTGCCAGCAGTTATCCCGGTTCACCCCTCCACTTT